These 14 T cell receptor beta chains share one sample of origin, sequenced in a study. Each CDR3 protein is one row after TCRdb ran MiXCR on the RT-PCR reads. Of about 680,000 distinct CDR3 sequences listed, 12% to 15% are singletons. The sample was memory CD4+ T cells from blood. The receptor source for this set is a female donor in good health, serving as a healthy control.

This clonotype was seen ten or more times. The rearrangement joins TRBV5-1 to TRBJ1-1, with TRBD1 matching 12 bases. V dropped 7 bases and J dropped 3; count of bases not matched to a gene: 13. This CDR3 is built from 17 residues. CDR1 is SGHRS, CDR2 YFSETQ, per germline. CDR3 nucleotide sequence: TGCGCCAGCCGGTCGGGACAGGGGGCGGTGGGTGACACTGAAGCTTTCTTT. It specifies CASRSGQGAVGDTEAFF.

There are a few counts of this clonotype. The chain carries TRBV7-9 and TRBJ2-1; D unclear. Germline values: CDR1 SEHNR, CDR2 FQNEAQ (reference sequence). The germline V and J ends were trimmed by 1 base and 10 bases, with 11 bases remaining between them. This CDR3 region has 13 residues. The CDR3 reads CASSLEGFGEQFF. The CDR3 nucleotides read TGTGCCAGCAGCTTAGAGGGATTCGGGGAGCAGTTCTTC.

This clonotype was seen ten or more times. The CDR3 is CASIDAGTSGSDTQYF. CDR3 coding DNA: TGTGCCAGCATTGACGCGGGAACTAGCGGGAGCGATACGCAGTATTTT. The chain joins TRBV6-2 or TRBV6-3 to TRBJ2-3, with 11 bases lining up with TRBD2. The CDR3 is made up of 16 amino acids. V lost 7 bases to trimming and J lost 6 bases; unmatched junction nucleotides: 12. Germline CDR1 and CDR2: MNHEY and SVGEGT.

In its sample, this clonotype was seen many times. This chain connects TRBV12-3 or TRBV12-4 to TRBJ2-5; TRBD2 might be the D (6 bases). V was clipped by 3 bases and J by 7 bases, with 9 bases between them. This CDR3 comprises 12 residues. This CDR3 reads CASSLDGGTQYF. For the CDR3, the DNA is TGTGCCAGCAGTTTGGACGGGGGGACCCAGTACTTC.

There are a few counts of this clonotype. This chain uses TRBV15 with TRBJ1-3; no clear D. V was cut by 1 base and J by 3 bases, with 22 bases left in between. This CDR3 contains 19 residues. Germline V gives CDR1 LNHNV, CDR2 YYDKDF (reference sequence). The CDR3 bases are TGTGCCACCAGCAGAGCGACGTTCGGACTGGGAACCGTTGGAAACACCATATATTTT. Residues: CATSRATFGLGTVGNTIYF.

This clonotype was picked up a small number of times. The chain uses TRBV9 and TRBJ2-7, with no clear D. The CDR3 contains 13 residues. The germline V gene has CDR1 SGDLS and CDR2 YYNGEE. The V and J ends lost 3 bases and 0 bases respectively, with 7 bases between them. The CDR3 loop is CASSGRHSYEQYF. The CDR3 nucleotides read TGTGCCAGCAGCGGACGCCACTCCTACGAGCAGTACTTC. Complete variable domain (other parts from reference TRBV9 and TRBJ2-7): DSGVTQTPKHLITATGQRVTLRCSPRSGDLSVYWYQQSLDQGLQFLIQYYNGEERAKGNILERFSAQQFPDLHSELNLSSLELGDSALYFCASSGRHSYEQYFGPGTRLTVT.

This clonotype was counted a few times. The chain joins TRBV30 to TRBJ2-3; TRBD2 aligns across 7 bases. V dropped 0 bases and J dropped 4; count of bases not matched to a gene: 7. The CDR3 is 15 residues long. Per germline, CDR1 GTSNPN and CDR2 SVGIG (reference sequence). The CDR3 nucleotides read TGTGCCTGGAGTGTACAAAGCGGGACCGCAGATACGCAGTATTTT. Its translation: CAWSVQSGTADTQYF.

In this sample, this clonotype turned up a few times. The V call is TRBV7-2, the J call TRBJ2-1; D gene ambiguous. V was pared by 5 bases and J by 8 bases, with 10 bases between. The CDR3 loop spans 12 amino acids. The germline V gene encodes CDR1 SGHTA and CDR2 FQGNSA. CDR3 amino acids: CASSLTRDEQFF. The DNA of the CDR3 is TGTGCCAGCAGCCTGACCCGTGATGAGCAGTTCTTC.

This chain uses TRBV7-3 with TRBJ1-3; D is perhaps TRBD1 (6 bases). V was trimmed by 5 bases and J by 2 bases, leaving 13 bases between them. Per germline, CDR1 SGHTA and CDR2 FQGTGA. CDR3 size: 15 residues. CDR3 sequence: CASSPGHTAGNTIYF. The CDR3 DNA sequence: TGTGCCAGCAGCCCGGGACACACGGCTGGAAACACCATATATTTT. Filled out from reference TRBV7-3 and TRBJ1-3, the complete variable domain reads GAGVSQTPSNKVTEKGKYVELRCDPISGHTALYWYRQSLGQGPEFLIYFQGTGAADDSGLPNDRFFAVRPEGSVSTLKIQRTERGDSAVYLCASSPGHTAGNTIYFGEGSWLTVV.

CDR3 region: CASSLGSSGGYTF. DNA of the CDR3: TGTGCCAGCAGCTTAGGCAGCTCCGGCGGCTACACCTTC. J is TRBJ1-2 and V is TRBV11-2; D is uncertain. Germline values: CDR1 SGHAT, CDR2 FQNNGV. The CDR3 consists of 13 residues. With 1 base removed from V and 8 bases from J, the gap between germline ends came to 11 bases. Complete variable domain (other parts from reference TRBV11-2 and TRBJ1-2): EAGVAQSPRYKIIEKRQSVAFWCNPISGHATLYWYQQILGQGPKLLIQFQNNGVVDDSQLPKDRFSAERLKGVDSTLKIQPAKLEDSAVYLCASSLGSSGGYTFGSGTRLTVV.

The genes are TRBV20-1 and TRBJ2-1, with 11 bases lining up with TRBD2. Per germline, CDR1 DFQATT and CDR2 SNEGSKA (reference sequence). V lost 1 base and J lost 4; bases outside the gene matches: 6. The CDR3 loop spans 16 amino acids. The CDR3 spells CSARGDSGRGYNEQFF. CDR3 bases: TGCAGTGCTAGAGGAGATAGCGGGAGGGGGTACAATGAGCAGTTCTTC.

This clonotype was seen a handful of times. This chain links TRBV27 with TRBJ1-5, with 9 positions matching TRBD1. The germline V gene encodes CDR1 MNHEY and CDR2 SMNVEV (reference sequence). The length of the CDR3 is 15 residues. V shed 6 bases and J 7 bases; nucleotides not matched to a gene: 10. The CDR3, as DNA: TGTGCCAGCAGACCCACAGGGGGCACGCGGCAGCCCCAGCATTTT. Amino acids: CASRPTGGTRQPQHF.

This clonotype has a single count. This may be a read error: a much more frequent sequence differs by one nucleotide. V is TRBV6-5 and J is TRBJ1-2; D is uncertain. The germline V gene has CDR1 MNHEY and CDR2 SVGAGI. The CDR3 is 10 amino acids. The ends were cut back, 8 bases at V and 6 bases at J, with 7 bases in the middle. The CDR3: CASERDGYTF. The CDR3 nucleotides read TGTGCCAGCGAGAGGGATGGCTACACCTTC.

This clonotype has just a few counts. This rearrangement joins TRBV5-1 to TRBJ2-5; D may be TRBD1 or TRBD2 (6 bases each). The CDR3 covers 13 residues. CDR1 SGHRS and CDR2 YFSETQ come from the germline V gene. Trimming removed 4 bases at V and 4 bases at J, with 11 bases between. CDR3 sequence reads: CASSQPGAETQYF. DNA of the CDR3: TGCGCCAGCAGCCAACCGGGGGCAGAGACCCAGTACTTC.